This T cell receptor beta chain was observed in a study of T cell repertoires in aging, cancer and after chemotherapy. General study findings and limits: The repertoire data cannot show anything about immunological memory following chemotherapy.

Rearranged V-D-J TRB sequences were amplified with a mixed TRB-A/B primer pool. TCRdb ran MiXCR on the multiplex PCR reads and lists one entry per CDR3 protein. Among about 12,000 distinct CDR3 sequences, around 21% were seen once, and the ten largest hold 5.7%. Peripheral blood genomic DNA, not sorted cells or RNA, was the template. The CDR3 totals 11 residues. Germline CDR1 and CDR2: GTSNPN and SVGIG (reference sequence). Trimming pared 2 bases from V and 6 bases from J, leaving 5 bases between. Many counts were recorded for this clonotype. Its antigen is currently unknown. Source material: blood. This chain connects TRBV30 to TRBJ2-1; no firm D call. The TCR comes from a human donor in good health. CDR3 protein: CAWSWFNEQFF. DNA of the CDR3: TGTGCCTGGAGTTGGTTCAATGAGCAGTTCTTC.